A selection of T cell receptor beta chains follows, all from one sample in a study of shared clonotypes between healthy human individuals. Repertoires were generated with immunoSEQ multiplex PCR, while TCRdb's copy carries only in-frame clones and drops some. The sample holds 450,000 to 500,000 clones, 75% to 85% seen once. Sequences were obtained from PBMCs. The receptor source for this set is a woman between 35 and 50 years old in good health. Some clones in this sample may be carry-over from other donors' samples. Both conserved end residues are part of each CDR3.

v_call,cdr3_aa
TRBV28,CASSFREYNQPQHF
TRBV30,CAWSEGSGANVLTF
TRBV6-5,CASSYSYGRDTQYF
TRBV6-5,CASSRGTAYQETQYF
TRBV27,CASSIRAATTNEKLFF
TRBV28,CASPGGTALPTEAFF
TRBV6-4,CASSDSPVGTANTEAFF
TRBV30,CAWTPNSYEQYF
TRBV30,CAWSPLLVLADSYNEQFF
TRBV30,CAWRLAGPTSYEQYF
TRBV5-5,CASSSTGTGTVVNYGYTF
TRBV9,CASSVQGANTGELFF
TRBV5-4,CASSSQTSGKETQYF
TRBV28,CASSLTTAGNTIYF
TRBV13,CASSLGAFTDTQYF
TRBV6-1,CASTQGTEAFF
TRBV5-4,CASRDRNYEQYF
TRBV9,CASSPGLAVAYEQYF
TRBV28,CATLSGVEKLFF
TRBV28,CASSSSGRNTGELFF
TRBV30,CAWEGQAKNEKLFF
TRBV30,CAWRLVGEQFF
TRBV5-5,CASSWGQGAFYEQYF
TRBV29-1,CSATGGGGDTQYF
TRBV28,CASSLRGLGYEQYF